This is a list of T cell receptor beta chains from one sample in a study of T-cell memory formation after mild COVID-19. In TCRdb, the 5' RACE reads were re-called with MiXCR into one record per CDR3 protein. This sample has approximately 300,000 distinct CDR3 sequences, with more than 15% found just once. The sample consisted of PBMCs or a T cell subset sorted from them (not recorded which). Source of these receptors: a man between 18 and 35 years old who had mild COVID-19 (a few samples of this study predate the infection). Cell type and time point are not known. CDR3s include the opening cysteine and the closing phenylalanine or tryptophan. The order of the fields is J gene, clone size, D gene, V gene, CDR3 DNA, CDR3 protein. The D gene is left open where the match is weak. Size is stated for part of the rows, as once, few or many counts, or as a class when the clone is expanded.

TRBJ2-7 few TRBD2 TRBV29-1 TGCAGCGTAGCTACTAGCGGGGGAACCCACTACGAGCAGTACTTC CSVATSGGTHYEQYF
TRBJ2-3 few NA TRBV15 TGTGCCACCAGCCGAGGGCGGGGCACAGATACGCAGTATTTT CATSRGRGTDTQYF
TRBJ1-2 NA NA TRBV4-1 TGCGCCAGCAGCCAAGAAGGCAGGCCCTATGGCTACACCTTC CASSQEGRPYGYTF
TRBJ2-3 few TRBD2 TRBV12-5 TGTGCTAGTGGTTTGTTGGGACTAGTACGAATAGATACGCAGTATTTT CASGLLGLVRIDTQYF
TRBJ2-3 NA NA TRBV5-1 TGCGCCAGCAGCTTCGCAGGGGCAAGCACAGATACGCAGTATTTT CASSFAGASTDTQYF
TRBJ1-6 few NA TRBV20-1 TGCAGTGCTAGAAATTTGGGGGAACCCCTCCACTTT CSARNLGEPLHF
TRBJ2-5 NA NA TRBV7-9 TGTGCCAGCAGCTTCAACCCAGGGGAGGCCTTTGGAGAGACCCAGTACTTC CASSFNPGEAFGETQYF
TRBJ2-5 many NA TRBV7-9 TGTGCCAGCAGCTTCCCGGGGTTCAGCGAGACCCAGTACTTC CASSFPGFSETQYF
TRBJ2-5 NA NA TRBV7-9 TGTGCCAGCAGCTCCGCCCCAGAGACCCAGTACTTC CASSSAPETQYF
TRBJ2-3 many NA TRBV5-1 TGTGCCAGCTCACCTAACACAGATACGCAGTATTTT CASSPNTDTQYF
TRBJ2-5 NA NA TRBV4-3 TGCGCCAGCAGCCAAGGAAATCCGGGGAAAGGAGAGACCCAGTACTTC CASSQGNPGKGETQYF
TRBJ2-3 NA NA TRBV7-2 TGTGCCAGCAAGAGGAGGGGGTTTGGGGATACGCAGTATTTT CASKRRGFGDTQYF
TRBJ2-2 few NA TRBV7-8 TGTGCCAGCAGCTTAGGGGCAGGGTTTACGAACACCGGGGAGCTGTTTTTT CASSLGAGFTNTGELFF
TRBJ1-2 few NA TRBV12-3/TRBV12-4 TGTGCCAGCAGTTTTCCCGACAGCAACTATGGCTACACCTTC CASSFPDSNYGYTF
TRBJ2-2 many TRBD1 TRBV7-2 TGTGCCAGCAGCTATTCAACAGGGGGCACCGGGGAGCTGTTTTTT CASSYSTGGTGELFF
TRBJ1-2 few NA TRBV4-1 TGCGCCAGCAGCCAAACGTCGACAGTCACTTACTATGGCTACACCTTC CASSQTSTVTYYGYTF
TRBJ1-1 NA NA TRBV7-2 TGTGCCAGCCTCAGACCTGGGCGCGGCACTGAAGCTTTCTTT CASLRPGRGTEAFF
TRBJ1-2 NA NA TRBV20-1 TGCAGTGCTCGTTTGGAGTGGACCTATGGCTACACCTTC CSARLEWTYGYTF
TRBJ2-5 NA NA TRBV11-2 TGTGCCAGCAGCTTCCCCGCGCAGGGGGGGACCCAGTACTTC CASSFPAQGGTQYF
TRBJ2-5 few TRBD2 TRBV28 TGTGCCAGCAGTTCTCGGCCGGGCCGATCGGGAGGGACCCAGTACTTC CASSSRPGRSGGTQYF
TRBJ1-5 NA NA TRBV24-1 TGTGCCACCAGTGACTCACGGCCGGGTAATCAGCCCCAGCATTTT CATSDSRPGNQPQHF
TRBJ2-1 few TRBD2 TRBV7-6 TGTGCCAGCAGCCATCTGCGGGGGGCCTCAGTAAATGAGCAGTTCTTC CASSHLRGASVNEQFF